One and the same sample provided the 26 T cell receptor beta chains below, sequenced in a study of cytomegalovirus exposure and HLA in healthy donors. This table comes from immunoSEQ multiplex PCR, and its TCRdb copy is limited to in-frame clones, with some not included. The table records approximately 190,000 clones, about four fifths of them present only once. Sequencing used PBMCs. These receptors were obtained from a man between 18 and 35 years old in good health and CMV-seropositive.

V is TRBV7-8 and J is TRBJ2-3, with 10 nucleotides matching TRBD2. V lost 0 bases, J lost 5 bases, and 8 bases stayed unmatched. Germline values: CDR1 SGHVS, CDR2 FQNEAQ. The CDR3 spans 17 residues. The CDR3: CASSLAPVVAGGDTQYF. In nucleotides, the CDR3 is TGTGCCAGCAGCTTAGCCCCGGTAGTAGCGGGGGGAGATACGCAGTATTTT.

J is TRBJ1-1 and V is TRBV5-5; no firm D call. The CDR3 is 14 residues long. Per the germline V gene, CDR1 is SGHKS and CDR2 is YYEKEE (reference sequence). The V gene lost 5 bases and the J gene lost 3 bases, with 14 bases spanning the gap. This CDR3 reads CASRSMGGDTEAFF. The DNA of the CDR3 is TGTGCCAGCAGGTCCATGGGAGGTGACACTGAAGCTTTCTTT.

CDR3 sequence (DNA): TGTGCCAGCAGCACTGGGACAGGGGTCGGTAATGAGCAGTTCTTC. The encoded protein is CASSTGTGVGNEQFF. The genes are TRBV5-4 and TRBJ2-1; the match to TRBD1 covers 10 bases. CDR3 size: 15 residues. V trimming: 4 bases; J trimming: 7 bases; junction bases outside the gene matches: 8. Germline CDR1 reads SGHNT; CDR2 reads YYREEE (reference sequence).

This chain links TRBV29-1 with TRBJ2-7; 7 bases are shared with TRBD2. CDR3 length: 12 amino acids. V shed 4 bases and J 5 bases; nucleotides not matched to a gene: 5. Germline lookup yields CDR1 SQVTM and CDR2 ANQGSEA. This chain's CDR3 is CSVGTSGHEQYF. The CDR3 nucleotides read TGCAGCGTTGGGACTAGTGGGCACGAGCAGTACTTC.

The chain employs TRBV6-4 and TRBJ2-2; D uncertain. Trimming removed 6 bases at V and 4 bases at J, with 3 bases between. The CDR3 consists of 11 residues. Germline V gene lookup returns CDR1 MRHNA and CDR2 SNTAGT. DNA for the CDR3: TGTGCCAGCAGCCTCACCGGGGAGCTGTTTTTT. This gives the protein CASSLTGELFF.

V is TRBV15 and J is TRBJ1-4, with D possibly TRBD1 on 6 matching bases. Germline CDR1 and CDR2: LNHNV and YYDKDF (reference sequence). The CDR3 is 15 amino acids. Deletions cut 0 bases from V and 5 bases from J, with 10 bases between. The CDR3 reads CATSRDWGRNEKLFF. The CDR3, as DNA: TGTGCCACCAGCAGAGACTGGGGGCGAAATGAAAAACTGTTTTTT.

This clone was counted only a few times. The rearrangement uses TRBV9 and TRBJ2-2; D not certain. This CDR3 is built from 13 residues. Germline V lookup: CDR1 SGDLS, CDR2 YYNGEE. The ends were cut back, 8 bases at V and 2 bases at J, with 10 bases in the middle. The DNA of the CDR3 is TGTGCCAGTACCCGGAGCAACACCGGGGAGCTGTTTTTT. Its protein is CASTRSNTGELFF.

This chain connects TRBV19 to TRBJ1-1; 7 nucleotides line up with TRBD1. In germline, CDR1 is LNHDA, CDR2 SQIVND (reference sequence). Losses at the gene ends were 5 bases for V and 7 bases for J; bases not matched to a gene: 13. The CDR3 covers 15 residues. The CDR3 DNA is TGTGCCAGTAGTGCTAGACAGGGAAATGGAAATGAAGCTTTCTTT. It translates to CASSARQGNGNEAFF.

The J gene is TRBJ2-1, the V gene TRBV29-1; 13 positions agree with TRBD2. This CDR3 contains 13 residues. The V gene's germline CDR1 is SQVTM and CDR2 ANQGSEA. The junction had 2 bases not matched to a gene; V was cut back by 7 bases and J by 5 bases. This CDR3 reads CSAGLAGDNEQFF. Written as DNA, the CDR3 is TGCAGCGCAGGACTAGCGGGGGACAATGAGCAGTTCTTC.

The chain combines TRBV29-1 with TRBJ2-3; 10 nucleotides match TRBD1. Germline CDR1 SQVTM, CDR2 ANQGSEA. The length of the CDR3 is 14 residues. The V and J ends lost 3 bases and 3 bases, in that order; junction bases with no gene match: 3. The CDR3 loop reads CSVEGQGSTDTQYF. The CDR3, as DNA: TGCAGCGTTGAGGGACAGGGGTCGACAGATACGCAGTATTTT.

CDR3 loop: CATSRVRTSGTDTQYF. Written as DNA, the CDR3 is TGTGCCACCAGCAGAGTGAGGACTAGCGGCACAGATACGCAGTATTTT. This chain connects TRBV15 to TRBJ2-3, with 9 positions matching TRBD2. The CDR3 spans 16 residues. J lost 1 base, V lost 1 base, and 3 bases had no gene match. Germline V gene data show CDR1 as LNHNV and CDR2 as YYDKDF (reference sequence).

This sequence joins TRBV7-9 and TRBJ2-3; the D gene is possibly TRBD1 (5 bases). Germline CDR1 is SEHNR and CDR2 is FQNEAQ (reference sequence). CDR3 length equals 15 residues. The V end was cut by 5 bases, the J end by 3 bases, with 15 bases between. The DNA of the CDR3 is TGTGCCAGCAGCCGAGGCCCGGCAGGGACAGATACGCAGTATTTT. Translating gives CASSRGPAGTDTQYF.

The chain has TRBV9 and TRBJ2-7; D is undetermined. The CDR3 extends over 16 amino acids. V was clipped by 6 bases and J by 1 base, with 20 bases between them. CDR1 is SGDLS and CDR2 is YYNGEE in the germline V gene. The CDR3 reads CASNQAPLPPSYEQYF. CDR3 nucleotides: TGTGCCAGCAACCAAGCGCCGTTACCTCCTTCCTACGAGCAGTACTTC.

J is TRBJ1-2 and V is TRBV19; 9 positions match TRBD1. Trimming at V came to 5 bases and at J to 3 bases, leaving 10 bases not matched to a gene. This CDR3 has 16 amino acids. Germline loops: CDR1 LNHDA, CDR2 SQIVND (reference sequence). CDR3 sequence reads: CASSYSLGQGYYGYTF. The CDR3 nucleotides are TGTGCCAGTAGTTACTCACTGGGACAGGGCTACTATGGCTACACCTTC. Using reference TRBV19 and TRBJ1-2 for the parts outside the CDR3, the full variable domain is DGGITQSPKYLFRKEGQNVTLSCEQNLNHDAMYWYRQDPGQGLRLIYYSQIVNDFQKGDIAEGYSVSREKKESFPLTVTSAQKNPTAFYLCASSYSLGQGYYGYTFGSGTRLTVV.

A single count supports this clone. This chain links TRBV5-4 with TRBJ2-5; the D is unclear. The V gene's germline CDR1 is SGHNT and CDR2 YYREEE (reference sequence). This CDR3 contains 14 residues. With 0 bases removed from V and 0 bases from J, the gap between germline ends came to 6 bases. CDR3 DNA: TGTGCCAGCAGCTTGGATCCCGACCAAGAGACCCAGTACTTC. The encoded protein is CASSLDPDQETQYF. Variable domain in full (rest from reference TRBV5-4 and TRBJ2-5): ETGVTQSPTHLIKTRGQQVTLRCSSQSGHNTVSWYQQALGQGPQFIFQYYREEENGRGNFPPRFSGLQFPNYSSELNVNALELDDSALYLCASSLDPDQETQYFGPGTRLLVL.

This chain links TRBV30 with TRBJ2-7; TRBD2 matches at 8 bases. From germline, CDR1 is GTSNPN and CDR2 SVGIG (reference sequence). V was clipped by 7 bases and J by 5 bases; unmatched bases: 4. The CDR3 extends over 11 amino acids. The CDR3 spells CAFGGAHEQYF. The CDR3 bases are TGTGCCTTCGGGGGGGCTCACGAGCAGTACTTC.

J is TRBJ2-5 and V is TRBV9; 7 positions match TRBD1. CDR1 SGDLS and CDR2 YYNGEE come from the germline V gene. The trim removed 0 bases at V and 2 bases at J, leaving 4 bases unmatched. The CDR3 contains 15 residues. The CDR3 sequence is CASSVAGTEQETQYF. The CDR3 bases are TGTGCCAGCAGCGTAGCTGGGACAGAACAAGAGACCCAGTACTTC.

This chain links TRBV29-1 with TRBJ1-4; D perhaps matches TRBD1 (6 bases). CDR1 and CDR2 from the germline V gene are SQVTM and ANQGSEA. This CDR3 has 14 amino acids. V was cut by 6 bases and J by 8 bases, with 19 bases left in between. The chain's CDR3 is CSVGFRDTREKLFF. The CDR3 DNA is TGCAGCGTGGGCTTCCGGGACACGAGGGAAAAACTGTTTTTT. Full variable domain (rest looked up from reference TRBV29-1 and TRBJ1-4): SAVISQKPSRDICQRGTSLTIQCQVDSQVTMMFWYRQQPGQSLTLIATANQGSEATYESGFVIDKFPISRPNLTFSTLTVSNMSPEDSSIYLCSVGFRDTREKLFFGSGTQLSVL.

A single count supports this clone. J is TRBJ1-2 and V is TRBV30; 10 positions match TRBD1. Trimming removed 3 bases from V and 1 base from J; junction bases left unmatched: 2. The CDR3 spans 14 residues. Germline CDR1 reads GTSNPN; CDR2 reads SVGIG (reference sequence). CDR3 amino acids: CAWRGTGDNYGYTF. CDR3 bases: TGTGCCTGGAGGGGGACAGGGGATAACTATGGCTACACCTTC.

The gene calls are TRBV4-3 and TRBJ2-7; D gene ambiguous. This CDR3 is 15 amino acids long. The V end was cut by 0 bases, the J end by 2 bases, with 11 bases between. CDR1 LGHNA and CDR2 YSLEER come from the germline V gene. As DNA, the CDR3 is TGCGCCAGCAGCCAAGATTCGGTCCTAACCTACGAGCAGTACTTC. Protein: CASSQDSVLTYEQYF.

The genes are TRBV11-2 and TRBJ2-7, with 7 bases identical to TRBD2. The junction had 6 bases not matched to a gene; V was cut back by 0 bases and J by 7 bases. Looked up from germline, CDR1 is SGHAT and CDR2 is FQNNGV. This CDR3 comprises 14 residues. The CDR3 spells CASSLDRSGGEQYF. DNA for the CDR3: TGTGCCAGCAGCTTAGATCGCTCCGGGGGGGAGCAGTACTTC. Variable domain in full (rest from reference TRBV11-2 and TRBJ2-7): EAGVAQSPRYKIIEKRQSVAFWCNPISGHATLYWYQQILGQGPKLLIQFQNNGVVDDSQLPKDRFSAERLKGVDSTLKIQPAKLEDSAVYLCASSLDRSGGEQYFGPGTRLTVT.

The genes are TRBV6-1 and TRBJ2-4; 9 bases line up with TRBD1. CDR1 is MNHNS and CDR2 is SASEGT in the germline V gene. Trimming removed 3 bases from V and 7 bases from J; junction bases left unmatched: 7. The CDR3 covers 15 residues. The CDR3 is CASSDRTGEINIQYF. The CDR3 DNA is TGTGCCAGCAGTGACCGGACAGGGGAGATTAACATTCAGTACTTC.

This clone came up once. This chain uses TRBV7-2 with TRBJ2-7, with D tentatively TRBD2 (5 bases). Germline CDR1 and CDR2: SGHTA and FQGNSA. The CDR3 runs to 14 residues. Trimming took 5 bases from V and 1 from J, leaving 12 bases between them. The CDR3 DNA is TGTGCCAGCAGCCAACGGGGTACTTCCTACGAGCAGTACTTC. This encodes CASSQRGTSYEQYF.

The chain combines TRBV7-8 with TRBJ2-3, with no clear D. Looked up from germline, CDR1 is SGHVS and CDR2 is FQNEAQ. The CDR3 is made up of 15 amino acids. V dropped 0 bases and J dropped 3 bases, with 10 bases sitting between them. CDR3 in amino acids: CASSLAERPTDTQYF. The CDR3 DNA reads TGTGCCAGCAGCTTAGCGGAGCGACCTACAGATACGCAGTATTTT.

This clone occurred a few times. The chain has TRBV5-1 and TRBJ2-7, with 10 positions matching TRBD2. J was trimmed by 6 bases and V by 0 bases; bases with no gene match: 9. The CDR3 spans 16 residues. Germline-derived CDR1 and CDR2 are SGHRS and YFSETQ. The CDR3 coding sequence is TGCGCCAGCAGCTTGGATGGTACAGCGGGAGGGCTCGAGCAGTACTTC. It is translated as CASSLDGTAGGLEQYF. The complete variable domain, with remaining parts taken from reference TRBV5-1 and TRBJ2-7, reads KAGVTQTPRYLIKTRGQQVTLSCSPISGHRSVSWYQQTPGQGLQFLFEYFSETQRNKGNFPGRFSGRQFSNSRSEMNVSTLELGDSALYLCASSLDGTAGGLEQYFGPGTRLTVT.

The chain uses TRBV5-1 and TRBJ2-1, with TRBD1 as a possible D gene (6 bases). The CDR3 covers 15 residues. Germline V gene lookup returns CDR1 SGHRS and CDR2 YFSETQ. V dropped 2 bases and J dropped 2 bases, with 11 bases sitting between them. This CDR3 is CASSFLQGPYNEQFF. CDR3 DNA sequence: TGCGCCAGCAGCTTCCTACAGGGTCCCTACAATGAGCAGTTCTTC.